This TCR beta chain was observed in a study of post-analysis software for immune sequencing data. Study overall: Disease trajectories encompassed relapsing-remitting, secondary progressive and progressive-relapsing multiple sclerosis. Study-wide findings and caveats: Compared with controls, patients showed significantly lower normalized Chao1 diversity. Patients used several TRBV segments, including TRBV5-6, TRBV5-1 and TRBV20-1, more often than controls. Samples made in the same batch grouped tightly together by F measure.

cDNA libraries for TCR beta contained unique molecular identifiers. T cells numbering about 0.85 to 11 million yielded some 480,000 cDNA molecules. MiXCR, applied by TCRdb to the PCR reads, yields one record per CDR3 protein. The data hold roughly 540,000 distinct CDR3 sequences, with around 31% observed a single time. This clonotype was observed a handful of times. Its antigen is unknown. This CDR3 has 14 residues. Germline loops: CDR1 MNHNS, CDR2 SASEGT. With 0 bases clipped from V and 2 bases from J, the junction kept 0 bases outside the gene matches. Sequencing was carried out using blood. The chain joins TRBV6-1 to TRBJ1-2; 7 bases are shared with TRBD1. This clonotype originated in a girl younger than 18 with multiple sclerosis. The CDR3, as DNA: TGTGCCAGCAGTGAAGCGGGACAGAACTATGGCTACACCTTC. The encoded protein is CASSEAGQNYGYTF.